This T cell receptor beta chain comes out of a study of blood T cell repertoires in COVID-19. V lost 1 base and J 15 bases, leaving 12 bases between the germline ends. Per germline, CDR1 KGHDR and CDR2 SFDVKD. The CDR3 loop spans 12 amino acids. All enrollees were roughly 18 to 89 years old and from about two dozen US areas. Under the authors' procedure: Reference gene primer amplification gave nucleated cell count estimates. The method was immunoSEQ multiplex PCR; TCRdb's version includes in-frame clones alone and lacks a portion of them. The DNA gave D and trimming, while V, J and clone size come from that table. Among 140,000 to 150,000 clones listed, over 65% were seen once.

This TCR derives from a woman between 45 and 60 years old who had recovered from COVID-19. What was sequenced was PBMCs or T cells enriched from blood (not recorded which). The chain links TRBV24-1 to TRBJ2-1, with D perhaps TRBD1 (6 bases). CDR3 in DNA: TGTGCCACCAGTGATTTTAGCAGGGGCCTGTTCTTC. It codes for CATSDFSRGLFF.